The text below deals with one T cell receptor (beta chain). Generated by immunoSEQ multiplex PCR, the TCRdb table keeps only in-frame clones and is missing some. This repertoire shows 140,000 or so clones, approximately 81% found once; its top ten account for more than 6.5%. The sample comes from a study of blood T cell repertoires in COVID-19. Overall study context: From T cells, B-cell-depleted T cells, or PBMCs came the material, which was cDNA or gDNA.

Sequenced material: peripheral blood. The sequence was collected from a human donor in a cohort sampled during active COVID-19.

The CDR3 protein is CASSYPREAMNTEAFF. The CDR3 bases are TGTGCCAGCAGTTACCCGAGGGAGGCCATGAACACTGAAGCTTTCTTT. The chain couples TRBV6-2 or TRBV6-3 to TRBJ1-1; D call uncertain. The germline gives CDR1 MNHEY, CDR2 SVGEGT. The CDR3 runs 16 residues. Trimming removed 2 bases from V and 0 bases from J, with 13 bases in between.